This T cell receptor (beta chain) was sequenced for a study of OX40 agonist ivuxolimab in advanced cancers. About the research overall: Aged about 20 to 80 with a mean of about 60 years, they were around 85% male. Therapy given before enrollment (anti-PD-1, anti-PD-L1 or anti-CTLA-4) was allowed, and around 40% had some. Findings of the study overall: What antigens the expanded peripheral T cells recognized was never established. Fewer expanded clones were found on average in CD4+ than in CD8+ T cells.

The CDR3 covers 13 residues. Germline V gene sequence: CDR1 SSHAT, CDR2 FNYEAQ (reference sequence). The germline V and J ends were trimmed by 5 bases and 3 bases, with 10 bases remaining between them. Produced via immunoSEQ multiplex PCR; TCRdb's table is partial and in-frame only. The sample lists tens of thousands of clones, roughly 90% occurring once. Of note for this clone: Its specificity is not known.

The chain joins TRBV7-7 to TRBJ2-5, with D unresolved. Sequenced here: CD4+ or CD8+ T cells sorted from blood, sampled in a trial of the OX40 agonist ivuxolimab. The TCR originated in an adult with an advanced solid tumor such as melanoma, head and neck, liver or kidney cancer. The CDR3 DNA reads TGTGCCAGCAGCCCCGGCGAGAAAGAGACCCAGTACTTC. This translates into CASSPGEKETQYF.